Shown below are 6 T cell receptor beta chains from a single sample sequenced in a study of T cell responses to AZD1222 COVID-19 vaccine. Sequencing was performed with immunoSEQ multiplex PCR; in TCRdb, only in-frame clones are kept and a portion is missing. There are about 120,000 clones in the sample; about 91% occur only once, and over 2.5% lies in the top ten. Sequenced material: peripheral blood, taken on day 0 of AZD1222 vaccination. These TCRs come from an adult in good health.

This chain connects TRBV28 to TRBJ2-7; 7 positions agree with TRBD1. CDR1 and CDR2 from the germline V gene are MDHEN and SYDVKM. With 6 bases clipped from V and 3 bases from J, the junction kept 23 bases outside the gene matches. This CDR3 spans 19 amino acids. The CDR3 here is CASSPPGQRGLRGLYEQYF. CDR3 DNA sequence: TGTGCCAGCAGCCCCCCGGGACAGCGCGGCTTAAGGGGTCTCTACGAGCAGTACTTC.

V and J are TRBV6-1 and TRBJ1-6; D unclear. CDR1 MNHNS and CDR2 SASEGT come from the germline V gene. Between the trimmed V and J ends, which lost 2 bases and 19 bases, there was a span of 15 bases. The length of the CDR3 is 12 residues. The CDR3: CASSEFDNAEHF. The CDR3 DNA reads TGTGCCAGCAGTGAATTCGACAACGCGGAACACTTT.

The V and J genes are TRBV2 and TRBJ2-7, with D perhaps assigned TRBD1 or TRBD2 (6 bases each). The V end was cut by 4 bases, the J end by 4 bases, with 17 bases between. The CDR3 has 15 amino acids. Germline V CDR1 and CDR2: SNHLY, FYNNEI. The chain's CDR3 is CASSAPMGGGYEQYF. CDR3 sequence (DNA): TGTGCCAGCAGTGCCCCGATGGGGGGCGGGTACGAGCAGTACTTC.

Remarks on this clone: Germline is not matched at one junction end, which may reflect a read error. V is TRBV6-1 and J is TRBJ1-1, with 7 bases fitting TRBD1. CDR1 and CDR2 (germline): MNHNS, SASEGT. The CDR3 runs to 15 residues. The DNA of the CDR3 is TGTGCCAGCAGCGAAGGGACAGCTTGGGGCACTGAAGCTTTCTTT. Translating gives CASSEGTAWGTEAFF.

CDR3 nucleotides: TGTGCCAGCAGGGGGGACGACAGGGTCTTCACTGAAGCTTTCTTT. It is translated as CASRGDDRVFTEAFF. This chain uses TRBV6-5 with TRBJ1-1; 7 bases map to TRBD1. V gave up 6 bases and J gave up 4 bases; unmatched junction bases: 11. Germline-derived CDR1 and CDR2 are MNHEY and SVGAGI. There are 15 residues in the CDR3.

This chain links TRBV11-3 with TRBJ1-6; weak D call: TRBD1 (6 bases). Trimming pared 5 bases from V and 7 bases from J, leaving 18 bases between. The CDR3 loop spans 16 amino acids. Germline CDR1 SGHNT, CDR2 YENEEA. The CDR3, as DNA: TGTGCCAGCAGCGCCGGCGGGGGGCATCGCAATTCACCCCTCCACTTT. As protein: CASSAGGGHRNSPLHF.